The T cell receptor beta chain described here comes from a study of T cell responses to AZD1222 COVID-19 vaccine. Clones were sequenced by immunoSEQ multiplex PCR, and TCRdb holds only the in-frame ones, with some missing. The repertoire holds over 120,000 clones, with roughly 92% as singletons. This TCR was recovered from an adult in good health. The input for sequencing was peripheral blood, taken on day 0 of AZD1222 vaccination.

Written as DNA, the CDR3 is TGTGCCAGCACAAGGATTGGTTGGACGGGCTTGAACACCGGGGAGCTGTTTTTT. This codes for CASTRIGWTGLNTGELFF. V gene TRBV7-9 combines with J gene TRBJ2-2; no firm D call. V lost 7 bases and J lost 1, with 22 bases in between. This CDR3 has 18 residues. Germline V gene data show CDR1 as SEHNR and CDR2 as FQNEAQ (reference sequence).